The entry below describes one T cell receptor (beta chain). Its cognate antigen is unknown. These data originate in a study of cytomegalovirus exposure and HLA in healthy donors. Whole-study results and caveats: Rare sequences made up most TCRs, while some public TCRs were found in many donors. In a later analysis, TCR beta V- and J-gene trimming was associated with a missense DCLRE1C variant.

Researchers ran the PCR with 60 Vbeta and 13 Jbeta primers. The protocol was immunoSEQ multiplex PCR, while the TCRdb copy is restricted to in-frame clones and leaves out a portion. This listing includes some 110,000 clones. Germline loops: CDR1 MDHEN, CDR2 SYDVKM. The CDR3 covers 19 residues. Germline trimming cut 7 bases from V and 4 bases from J; bases unmatched to any gene: 22. Donors were ostensibly healthy at sampling, although undocumented immune exposures were probable. Material: PBMCs. This TCR came from a man in his forties in good health and CMV-seropositive. The rearrangement joins TRBV28 to TRBJ2-1, with 7 bases that match TRBD2. The CDR3 is CASTERVLGEGRIYNEQFF. CDR3 DNA sequence: TGTGCCAGCACCGAGCGTGTCCTGGGGGAGGGACGGATTTACAATGAGCAGTTCTTC.